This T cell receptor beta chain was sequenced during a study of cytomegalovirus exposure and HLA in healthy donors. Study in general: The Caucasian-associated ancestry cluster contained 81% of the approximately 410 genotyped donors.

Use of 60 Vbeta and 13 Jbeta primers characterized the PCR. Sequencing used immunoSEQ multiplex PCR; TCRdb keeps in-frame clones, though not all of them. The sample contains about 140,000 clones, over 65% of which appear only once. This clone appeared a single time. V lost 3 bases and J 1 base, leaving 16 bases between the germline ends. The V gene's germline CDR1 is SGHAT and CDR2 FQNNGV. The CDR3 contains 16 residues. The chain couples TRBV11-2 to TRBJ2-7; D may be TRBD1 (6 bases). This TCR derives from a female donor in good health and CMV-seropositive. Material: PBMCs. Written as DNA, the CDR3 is TGTGCCAGCAGCTTTGCCAACAGGGCCCGGTCCTACGAGCAGTACTTC. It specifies CASSFANRARSYEQYF.